The rows below give T cell receptor beta chains drawn from one sample of a study of control samples from healthy donors and cancer patients. Clones were read by immunoSEQ multiplex PCR, and TCRdb kept only the in-frame ones, dropping some. The data show some 150,000 clones, 91% seen once. The specimen sequenced was blood. The receptors were gathered from a woman under 40 in good health. CDR3s include the opening cysteine and the closing phenylalanine or tryptophan. A D gene is named only where the DNA matches it firmly. Rows may omit the clone size; those that give it use once, few, many or a size class.

clone_size,j_call,d_call,v_call,cdr3_aa,cdr3_nt
.,TRBJ2-5,TRBD2,TRBV10-1,CASSESTSGEETQYF,TGCGCCAGCAGTGAGTCGACTAGCGGGGAAGAGACCCAGTACTTC
.,TRBJ2-1,TRBD2,TRBV4-2,CASSQDSSGGAGEQFF,TGTGCCAGCAGCCAAGATTCAAGCGGGGGGGCCGGTGAGCAGTTCTTC
.,TRBJ1-2,.,TRBV11-2,CASSSTVSENYGYTF,TGTGCCAGCAGCTCAACGGTGTCCGAAAACTATGGCTACACCTTC
.,TRBJ2-1,TRBD2,TRBV2,CASRAGLEYNEQFF,TGTGCCAGCAGGGCGGGACTAGAGTACAATGAGCAGTTCTTC
.,TRBJ2-2,TRBD2,TRBV6-5,CASSSLAGGGELFF,TGTGCCAGCAGTTCCCTAGCGGGAGGGGGGGAGCTGTTTTTT
.,TRBJ2-7,.,TRBV10-3,CAINRTCLYEQYF,TGTGCCATCAACCGGACATGCCTTTACGAGCAGTACTTC
.,TRBJ1-5,.,TRBV19,CASSNLGINQPQHF,TGTGCCAGTAGTAATCTGGGAATCAATCAGCCCCAGCATTTT
few,TRBJ2-6,.,TRBV3-1/TRBV3-2,CASSQVTGANVLTF,TGTGCCAGCAGCCAAGTTACTGGGGCCAACGTCCTGACTTTC
.,TRBJ2-3,.,TRBV11-1,CASSLIDSSTDTQYF,TGTGCCAGCAGCTTGATAGATTCTAGCACAGATACGCAGTATTTT
.,TRBJ1-5,TRBD1,TRBV19,CASSTRDRGTQPQHF,TGTGCCAGTAGTACCCGGGACAGGGGAACTCAGCCCCAGCATTTT
once,TRBJ2-7,TRBD1,TRBV7-9,CASSSRDRGPSSYEQYF,TGTGCCAGCAGCTCCCGGGACAGGGGCCCCAGCTCCTACGAGCAGTACTTC
.,TRBJ1-1,.,TRBV7-9,CASSLNGNTEAFF,TGTGCCAGCAGCTTAAACGGGAACACTGAAGCTTTCTTT
.,TRBJ1-2,.,TRBV6-1,CASSESGTYNYGYTF,TGTGCCAGCAGTGAATCCGGGACTTATAACTATGGCTACACCTTC
.,TRBJ1-2,.,TRBV9,CASSVGPTGREGYTF,TGTGCCAGCAGCGTAGGCCCTACAGGGAGGGAAGGCTACACCTTC
.,TRBJ2-2,TRBD2,TRBV3-1/TRBV3-2,CASSRASGRWGGELFF,TGTGCCAGCAGCCGAGCTAGCGGGAGGTGGGGCGGGGAGCTGTTTTTT
few,TRBJ1-3,.,TRBV15,CATSSNIASGNTIYF,TGTGCCACCAGCAGTAACATAGCCTCTGGAAACACCATATATTTT
.,TRBJ2-7,.,TRBV6-2/TRBV6-3,CASSPRDNSYEQYF,TGTGCCAGCAGTCCCCGGGACAACTCCTACGAGCAGTACTTC
.,TRBJ2-5,TRBD2,TRBV5-1,CASSLVGLGGETQYF,TGCGCCAGCAGCTTGGTGGGACTAGGGGGGGAGACCCAGTACTTC
.,TRBJ2-3,.,TRBV7-9,CASSPTRLSTDTQYF,TGTGCCAGCAGCCCCACCCGACTGAGCACAGATACGCAGTATTTT
.,TRBJ1-4,.,TRBV4-1,CASSQFLTATNEKLFF,TGCGCCAGCAGCCAGTTTCTGACAGCAACTAATGAAAAACTGTTTTTT
.,TRBJ2-5,TRBD1,TRBV2,CASSPGTGGLAQETQYF,TGTGCCAGCAGCCCCGGGACAGGGGGACTAGCCCAAGAGACCCAGTACTTC
.,TRBJ2-3,.,TRBV29-1,CSVEVSGGPDTQYF,TGCAGCGTTGAAGTTTCGGGTGGCCCAGATACGCAGTATTTT
.,TRBJ2-1,TRBD2,TRBV4-1,CASSQEFHTSDRFYNEQFF,TGCGCCAGCAGCCAAGAATTTCATACTAGCGATCGGTTCTACAATGAGCAGTTCTTC
.,TRBJ1-2,TRBD1,TRBV7-9,CASSLGGRGNYGYTF,TGTGCCAGCAGCTTAGGGGGCAGGGGGAACTATGGCTACACCTTC
.,TRBJ2-5,TRBD2,TRBV7-6,CASSSGLAGYQETQYF,TGTGCCAGCAGCTCGGGACTAGCGGGGTACCAAGAGACCCAGTACTTC
.,TRBJ2-5,.,TRBV5-6,CASSLAWGQETQYF,TGTGCCAGCAGCTTGGCCTGGGGGCAAGAGACCCAGTACTTC
.,TRBJ1-3,.,TRBV18,CASSQGIGNTIYF,TGTGCCAGCTCTCAGGGGATCGGAAACACCATATATTTT
.,TRBJ1-4,.,TRBV27,CASRTDRDIREKLFF,TGTGCCAGCAGAACCGACCGGGACATTCGGGAAAAACTGTTTTTT
.,TRBJ2-3,.,TRBV5-1,CASSSTDTQYF,TGCGCCAGCAGCTCGACGGATACGCAGTATTTT
.,TRBJ2-1,.,TRBV14,CASSYGRDEQFF,TGTGCCAGCAGCTACGGACGGGATGAGCAGTTCTTC
.,TRBJ2-2,.,TRBV21-1,CASGGAVTGELFF,TGTGCCAGCGGGGGGGCGGTCACCGGGGAGCTGTTTTTT
once,TRBJ2-4,TRBD2,TRBV3-1/TRBV3-2,CASSPTSGGAAKNIQYF,TGTGCCAGCAGCCCCACTAGCGGGGGGGCCGCCAAAAACATTCAGTACTTC
.,TRBJ2-2,.,TRBV27,CASSFRRNTGELFF,TGTGCCAGCAGTTTCAGGAGAAACACCGGGGAGCTGTTTTTT
.,TRBJ2-5,.,TRBV11-2,CASSLGHRGGGETQYF,TGTGCCAGCAGCTTAGGCCACAGGGGGGGAGGAGAGACCCAGTACTTC
.,TRBJ2-1,.,TRBV7-2,CASSLGVGYNEQFF,TGTGCCAGCAGCTTAGGGGTAGGGTACAATGAGCAGTTCTTC
.,TRBJ1-2,TRBD1,TRBV29-1,CSVGDSTNYGYTF,TGCAGCGTTGGGGACAGTACTAACTATGGCTACACCTTC
.,TRBJ2-1,TRBD2,TRBV15,CATSRGLAGVNEQFF,TGTGCCACCAGCAGGGGACTAGCGGGAGTCAATGAGCAGTTCTTC
.,TRBJ2-7,.,TRBV6-5,CASGTLGSSYEQYF,TGTGCCAGCGGGACTCTGGGCAGTTCCTACGAGCAGTACTTC
.,TRBJ2-4,.,TRBV18,CASSPPRNLAKNIQYF,TGTGCCAGCTCACCCCCTAGGAATCTAGCCAAAAACATTCAGTACTTC
.,TRBJ2-7,.,TRBV4-1,CASSQAAEQYF,TGCGCCAGCAGCCAAGCGGCTGAGCAGTACTTC
.,TRBJ2-4,.,TRBV10-1,CASSESKGIAKNIQYF,TGCGCCAGCAGTGAGTCCAAGGGAATAGCCAAAAACATTCAGTACTTC
.,TRBJ1-2,.,TRBV5-1,CASSLVQHYGYTF,TGCGCCAGCAGCTTGGTACAGCATTATGGCTACACCTTC
.,TRBJ1-4,.,TRBV7-9,CASSFEENEKLFF,TGTGCCAGCAGCTTCGAGGAAAATGAAAAACTGTTTTTT
.,TRBJ1-1,TRBD1,TRBV29-1,CSVKGQAKTEAFF,TGCAGCGTTAAGGGACAGGCTAAAACTGAAGCTTTCTTT
.,TRBJ1-2,.,TRBV3-1/TRBV3-2,CASSHGYGYTF,TGTGCCAGCAGCCATGGATATGGCTACACCTTC
.,TRBJ2-3,TRBD2,TRBV4-3,CASSQGTSDTDTQYF,TGCGCCAGCAGCCAAGGGACTAGCGACACAGATACGCAGTATTTT
.,TRBJ2-7,TRBD1,TRBV6-6,CASSYSGQKPYEQYF,TGTGCCAGCAGTTACTCGGGACAGAAGCCCTACGAGCAGTACTTC
.,TRBJ1-5,TRBD1,TRBV28,CASSRDRVRVNQPQHF,TGTGCCAGCAGCCGGGACAGGGTACGGGTCAATCAGCCCCAGCATTTT
.,TRBJ1-3,TRBD1,TRBV19,CASSRQGGNTIYF,TGTGCCAGTAGTCGACAGGGCGGAAACACCATATATTTT
.,TRBJ2-3,.,TRBV5-6,CATSSGSSTDTQYF,TGTGCAACCAGCTCAGGTTCCAGCACAGATACGCAGTATTTT
.,TRBJ1-1,.,TRBV18,CASSLSRDEAFF,TGTGCCAGCTCACTATCCCGGGACGAAGCTTTCTTT
few,TRBJ2-5,TRBD1,TRBV19,CASSIDGTGGQETQYF,TGTGCCAGTAGTATAGATGGGACAGGGGGTCAAGAGACCCAGTACTTC